This TCR beta chain was recorded in a study of PD-L1 blockade in urothelial cancer. Overall study context: Patients arrived having already received 0 to 3 prior chemotherapy regimens. Treatment start was followed by blood analysis at 3 weeks (second dose) and again at 6 weeks.

As for time point: pretreatment peripheral blood. All patients carried locally advanced or metastatic urothelial carcinoma. Clones were read by immunoSEQ multiplex PCR, and TCRdb kept only the in-frame ones, dropping some. This repertoire shows roughly 130,000 clones, around 85% found once; its top ten account for 2.5% to 4%. This clone was seen once. Germline V gene lookup returns CDR1 MDHEN and CDR2 SYDVKM. This CDR3 has 10 amino acids. The germline V and J ends were trimmed by 6 bases and 8 bases, with 7 bases remaining between them. The TCR comes from a man between 45 and 60 years old with urothelial cancer. The rearrangement uses TRBV28 and TRBJ1-1; D may be TRBD1 (6 bases). The sequences come from PBMCs, collected around atezolizumab (anti-PD-L1) treatment. As DNA, the CDR3 is TGTGCCAGCAGGCAGGGGGAAGCTTTCTTT. Translation gives CASRQGEAFF.